This TCR beta chain is from a study of T-cell reconstitution after alpha-beta-depleted transplantation in children. Study-wide findings and caveats: Expanded graft clones numbering several hundred reportedly gave rise to alpha-beta T cells about two months after transplant. T cells produced anew were the main source of T-cell counts and diversity one year after transplant.

This clonotype was found many times. Its cognate antigen is unknown. A library of TCRbeta sequences, prepared with unique molecular identifiers, was generated. TCRdb re-analysed the PCR reads in MiXCR, keeping a single row per CDR3 protein. Seen here are approximately 130,000 distinct CDR3 sequences, approximately 8.7% observed once, and the top ten hold more than 20%. This CDR3 has 16 amino acids. J lost 7 bases, V lost 2 bases, and 5 bases had no gene match. Germline CDR1 SGHDN, CDR2 FVKESK. The input for sequencing was PBMCs, mostly from graft donor cells, taken 180 days after TCRalphabeta/CD19-depleted stem cell transplant. This receptor was identified in a girl under three years old who had a stem cell transplant for combined immunodeficiency, so the T cells may come from the graft donor. The rearrangement links TRBV14 to TRBJ2-2, with 12 bases identical to TRBD2. DNA of the CDR3: TGTGCCAGCAGCCAACTAGCGGGAGGGCCTGACGGGGAGCTGTTTTTT. It yields the protein CASSQLAGGPDGELFF.